Listed here is a single TCR beta chain. The data are from a study of technical replicates of blood from a handful of donors. This CDR3 is 16 amino acids long. Germline V gene lookup returns CDR1 GTSNPN and CDR2 SVGIG (reference sequence). J gave up 2 bases and V 2 bases, and 8 bases lay outside the gene matches. Sequencing was performed with immunoSEQ multiplex PCR; in TCRdb, only in-frame clones are kept and a portion is missing. The sample contains 80,000 or so clones, 95% to 99% of which appear only once. The sequenced material came from T cells isolated from PBMCs. The chain recombines TRBV30 with TRBJ1-5; 8 positions agree with TRBD1. The TCR originated in a human donor in good health. CDR3 nucleotide sequence: TGTGCCTGGAGTCTTTACAGGGGGGTGGGCAATCAGCCCCAGCATTTT. Translation gives CAWSLYRGVGNQPQHF.